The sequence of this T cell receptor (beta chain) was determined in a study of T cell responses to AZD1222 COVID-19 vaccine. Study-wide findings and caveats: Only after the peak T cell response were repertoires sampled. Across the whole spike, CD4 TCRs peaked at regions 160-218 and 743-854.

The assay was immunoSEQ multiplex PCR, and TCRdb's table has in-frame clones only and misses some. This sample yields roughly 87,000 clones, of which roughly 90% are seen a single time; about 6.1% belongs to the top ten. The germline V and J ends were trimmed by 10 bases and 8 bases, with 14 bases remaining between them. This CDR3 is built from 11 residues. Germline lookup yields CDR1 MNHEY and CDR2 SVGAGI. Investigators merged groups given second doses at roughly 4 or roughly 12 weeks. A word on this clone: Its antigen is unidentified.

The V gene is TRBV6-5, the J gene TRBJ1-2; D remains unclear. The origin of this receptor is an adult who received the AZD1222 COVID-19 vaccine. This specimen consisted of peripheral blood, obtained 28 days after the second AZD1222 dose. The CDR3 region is CATVEEEGYTF. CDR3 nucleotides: TGTGCCACAGTTGAGGAGGAGGGCTACACCTTC.